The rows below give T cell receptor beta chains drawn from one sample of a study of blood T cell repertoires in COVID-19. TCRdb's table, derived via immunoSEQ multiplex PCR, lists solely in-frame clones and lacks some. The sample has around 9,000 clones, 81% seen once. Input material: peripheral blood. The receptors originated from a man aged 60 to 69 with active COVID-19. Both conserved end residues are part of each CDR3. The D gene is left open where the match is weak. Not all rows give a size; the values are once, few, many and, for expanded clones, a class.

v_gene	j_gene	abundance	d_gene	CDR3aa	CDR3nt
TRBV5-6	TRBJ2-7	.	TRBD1	CASSLGDSTYEQYF	TGTGCCAGCAGCTTGGGGGACAGCACCTACGAGCAGTACTTC
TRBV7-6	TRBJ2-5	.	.	CASSLKGWPPTGETQYF	TGTGCCAGCAGCTTAAAAGGGTGGCCCCCGACGGGGGAGACCCAGTACTTC
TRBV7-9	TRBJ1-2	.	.	CASSLISAGAGGYTF	TGTGCCAGCAGCTTGATCTCGGCAGGGGCCGGGGGCTACACCTTC
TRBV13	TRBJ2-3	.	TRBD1	CASSYGQGADTQYF	TGTGCCAGCAGCTACGGACAGGGCGCAGATACGCAGTATTTT
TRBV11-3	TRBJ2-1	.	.	CASSLAPGAYNEQFF	TGTGCCAGCAGCTTAGCCCCGGGGGCCTACAATGAGCAGTTCTTC
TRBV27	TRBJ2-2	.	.	CASRSMGAGTGELFF	TGTGCCAGCCGTTCCATGGGGGCGGGCACCGGGGAGCTGTTTTTT
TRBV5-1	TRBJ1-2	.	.	CASSLDDRRNYGYTF	TGCGCCAGCAGCTTGGATGACAGGAGAAACTATGGCTACACCTTC
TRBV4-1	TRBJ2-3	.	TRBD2	CASSQDSPSGGDTSTDTQYF	TGCGCCAGCAGCCAAGATAGCCCTAGCGGCGGGGATACTAGCACAGATACGCAGTATTTT
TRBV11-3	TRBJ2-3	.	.	CASSQTQGTTQYF	TGTGCCAGCAGTCAAACCCAGGGGACGACGCAGTATTTT
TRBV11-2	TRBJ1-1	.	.	CASSPRGGRAFF	TGTGCCAGCAGCCCTCGTGGGGGCCGAGCTTTCTTT
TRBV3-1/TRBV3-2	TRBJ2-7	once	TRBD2	CASSQVAGDWYEQYF	TGTGCCAGCAGCCAAGTTGCGGGAGATTGGTACGAGCAGTACTTC
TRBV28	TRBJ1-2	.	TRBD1	CASSRTTGTGASNGYTF	TGTGCCAGCAGTCGAACGACCGGGACAGGGGCCAGCAATGGCTACACCTTC
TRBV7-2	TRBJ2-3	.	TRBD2	CASSFPAGRTDTQYF	TGTGCCAGCAGCTTCCCAGCGGGACGGACAGATACGCAGTATTTT
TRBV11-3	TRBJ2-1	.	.	CASSGGRGDEQFF	TGTGCCAGCAGCGGGGGCCGTGGGGATGAGCAGTTCTTC
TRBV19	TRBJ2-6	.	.	CASSLGDSGANVLTF	TGTGCCAGTAGTCTTGGAGACTCTGGGGCCAACGTCCTGACTTTC
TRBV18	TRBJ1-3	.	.	CASSSTADSGNTIYF	TGTGCCAGCTCATCCACAGCCGACTCTGGAAACACCATATATTTT